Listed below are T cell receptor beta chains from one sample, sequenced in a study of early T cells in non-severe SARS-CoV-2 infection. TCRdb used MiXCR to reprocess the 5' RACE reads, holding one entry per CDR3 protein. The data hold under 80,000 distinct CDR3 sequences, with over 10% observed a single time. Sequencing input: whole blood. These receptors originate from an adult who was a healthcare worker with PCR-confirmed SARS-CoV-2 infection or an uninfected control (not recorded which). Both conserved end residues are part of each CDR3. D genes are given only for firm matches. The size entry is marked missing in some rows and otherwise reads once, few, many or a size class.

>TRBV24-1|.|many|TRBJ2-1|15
TGTGCCACCAGTGACCCGACAGGTTCATACAATGAGCAGTTCTTC
CATSDPTGSYNEQFF
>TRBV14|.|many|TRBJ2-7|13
TGTGCCAGCAGCCAAAGTCATGGCTACGAGCAGTACTTC
CASSQSHGYEQYF
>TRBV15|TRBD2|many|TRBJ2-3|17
TGTGCCACCAGCGGGCGCCGGGGGGGCCCTAGCACAGATACGCAGTATTTT
CATSGRRGGPSTDTQYF
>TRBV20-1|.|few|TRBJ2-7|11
TGCAGTGCAGAAGGAGAGGACGAGCAGTACTTC
CSAEGEDEQYF
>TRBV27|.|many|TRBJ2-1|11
TGTGCCAGCAGTTCCACCAATGAGCAGTTCTTC
CASSSTNEQFF
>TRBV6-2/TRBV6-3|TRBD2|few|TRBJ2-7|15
TGTGCCAGCATCCGGACTAGCGGGGGGTCAATAGAGCAGTACTTC
CASIRTSGGSIEQYF
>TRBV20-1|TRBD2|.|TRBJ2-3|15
TGCAGTGCTAGAGATACCGGGGGGGCCACAGATACGCAGTATTTT
CSARDTGGATDTQYF
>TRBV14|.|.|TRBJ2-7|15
TGTGCCAGCAGCAAAAGCAGGGTTCTCTCCTACGAGCAGTACTTC
CASSKSRVLSYEQYF
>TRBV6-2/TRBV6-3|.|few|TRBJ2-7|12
TGTGCCAGCGGTCAGGGGTTCAACGAGCAGTACTTC
CASGQGFNEQYF
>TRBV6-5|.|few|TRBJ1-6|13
TGTGCCAGCAGTTTCGAAGCGAATTCACCCCTCCACTTT
CASSFEANSPLHF
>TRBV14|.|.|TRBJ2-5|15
TGTGCCAGCAGTGCAAGACTAGGGGGCCAAGAGACCCAGTACTTC
CASSARLGGQETQYF
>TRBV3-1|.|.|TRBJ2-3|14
TGTGCCAGCCGCCCCACGGGGAGAACAGATACGCAGTATTTT
CASRPTGRTDTQYF
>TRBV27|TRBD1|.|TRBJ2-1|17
TGTGCCAGCAGTTTCATTAGGGGACAGGGTCCCTACAATGAGCAGTTCTTC
CASSFIRGQGPYNEQFF
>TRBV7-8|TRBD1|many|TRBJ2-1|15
TGTGCCAGCAGCCCCAGGACAGGGGTCCCCTCTGGGCAGTTCTTC
CASSPRTGVPSGQFF
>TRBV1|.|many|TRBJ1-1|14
TGCACCAGCAGCCAATCCAGGGGAGACACTGAAGCTTTCTTT
CTSSQSRGDTEAFF
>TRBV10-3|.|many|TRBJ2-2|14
TGTGCCATTAGTAGGGTGCCGGGCTCCGGGGAGCTGTTTTTT
CAISRVPGSGELFF
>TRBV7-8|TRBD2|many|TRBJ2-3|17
TGTGCCAGCAGCCCTGCCCCCCAGCGGGGGGGCCCAGATACGCAGTATTTT
CASSPAPQRGGPDTQYF
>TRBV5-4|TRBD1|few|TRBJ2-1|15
TGTGCCAGCAGCTTGGGACAGGGCCCTTACAATGAGCAGTTCTTC
CASSLGQGPYNEQFF
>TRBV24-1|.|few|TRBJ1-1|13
TGTGCCACCAGTGACCGCAGCGGCAGTGAAGCTTTCTTT
CATSDRSGSEAFF
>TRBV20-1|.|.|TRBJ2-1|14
TGCAGTGCTAGAGGTCTAGCACTCTACAATGAGCAGTTCTTC
CSARGLALYNEQFF
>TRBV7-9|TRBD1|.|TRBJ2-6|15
TGTGCCAGCAGCCAGACAGGGGCTGGGGCCAACGTCCTGACTTTC
CASSQTGAGANVLTF
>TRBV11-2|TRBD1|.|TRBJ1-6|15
TGTGCCAGCAGCTTAGAACGGGACAGGGTGTCACCCCTCCACTTT
CASSLERDRVSPLHF
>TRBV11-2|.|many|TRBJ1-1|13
TGTGCCAGCAGCTTAGACCTCGTGACTGAAGCTTTCTTT
CASSLDLVTEAFF
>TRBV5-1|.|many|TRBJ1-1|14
TGCGCCAGCAGCCCTCCGGGGCCGAGGACTGAAGCTTTCTTT
CASSPPGPRTEAFF
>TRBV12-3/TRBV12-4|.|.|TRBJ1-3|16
TGTGCCAGCAGCCCACCAGGGGCCAACTCTGGAAACACCATATATTTT
CASSPPGANSGNTIYF
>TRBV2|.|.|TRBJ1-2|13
TGTGCCAGCAGTGAAGGTCAAGACTATGGCTACACCTTC
CASSEGQDYGYTF
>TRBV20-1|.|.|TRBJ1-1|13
TGCAGTGCTAGACCGGCTGGGGGTCCTGAAGCTTTCTTT
CSARPAGGPEAFF
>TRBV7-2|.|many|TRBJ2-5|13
TGTGCCAGCAGCTTTGGGTTAAGGGAGACCCAGTACTTC
CASSFGLRETQYF
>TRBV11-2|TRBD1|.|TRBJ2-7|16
TGTGCCAGCAGCTTGGGGGGACAGGGGGCTTTCGACGAGCAGTACTTC
CASSLGGQGAFDEQYF
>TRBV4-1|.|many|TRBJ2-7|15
TGCGCCAGCAGCCATACGAATACGGGGGACTACGAGCAGTACTTC
CASSHTNTGDYEQYF
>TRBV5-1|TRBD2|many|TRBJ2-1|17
TGCGCCAGCAGCTTAACCGGGACTAGCGCCCTGACACATGAGCAGTTCTTC
CASSLTGTSALTHEQFF
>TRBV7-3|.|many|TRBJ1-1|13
TGTGCCAGCAGCTTAACAAGGAACACTGAAGCTTTCTTT
CASSLTRNTEAFF
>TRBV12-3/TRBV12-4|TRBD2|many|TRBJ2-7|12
TGTGCCAGCAGGGGACTAGCCTACGAGCAGTACTTC
CASRGLAYEQYF
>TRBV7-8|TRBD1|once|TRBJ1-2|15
TGTGCCAGCAGCCCCCCGCATACAGGGGCCTATGGCTACACCTTC
CASSPPHTGAYGYTF
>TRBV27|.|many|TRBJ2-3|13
TGTGCCAGCAGTTTGTTAGGGGCAGATACGCAGTATTTT
CASSLLGADTQYF
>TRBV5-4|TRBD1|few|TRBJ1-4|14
TGTGCCAGCAGCTATAGGGGGCCCAAGGAAAAACTGTTTTTT
CASSYRGPKEKLFF
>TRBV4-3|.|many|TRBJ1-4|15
TGCGCCAGCAGCCAAAGGCGGGATTTTCGAGAAAAACTGTTTTTT
CASSQRRDFREKLFF
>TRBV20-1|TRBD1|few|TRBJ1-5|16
TGCAGTGCTGGCTCCGGGACAGGGCACAGCAATCAGCCCCAGCATTTT
CSAGSGTGHSNQPQHF
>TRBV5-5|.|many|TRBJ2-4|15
TGTGCCAGCAGCTTGTCCGCACGTTTAAGAGGCATTCAGTACTTC
CASSLSARLRGIQYF
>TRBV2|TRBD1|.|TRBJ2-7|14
TGTGCCAGCAGTGTCGGTGGCAGGGGGTACGAGCAGTACTTC
CASSVGGRGYEQYF
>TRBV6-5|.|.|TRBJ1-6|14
TGTGCCAGCAGTGCGGCGGCAGGGGAATCACCCCTCCACTTT
CASSAAAGESPLHF
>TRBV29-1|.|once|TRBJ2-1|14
TGCAGCGTGCGCACCGGGACGGTGTACAATGAGCAGTTCTTC
CSVRTGTVYNEQFF